The source of this T cell receptor beta chain is a study of control samples from healthy donors and cancer patients. This clone appeared once. The germline V gene has CDR1 KGHSH and CDR2 LQKENI. V was cut by 0 bases and J by 5 bases, with 10 bases left in between. The CDR3 loop spans 14 amino acids. Assay: immunoSEQ multiplex PCR; the TCRdb copy retains only in-frame clones and omits some. Found here are roughly 40,000 clones, around 78% of them singletons; the top ten hold 40% to 50%. The chain links TRBV18 to TRBJ2-5, with a tentative D call TRBD1 (7 bases). Sequenced: blood. The source of this sequence is a man in his 60s in good health. CDR3 coding DNA: TGTGCCAGCTCACCACCGACAGGGAGGGAGACCCAGTACTTC. Translation: CASSPPTGRETQYF.